What follows are 7 T cell receptor beta chains derived from one specimen sequenced in a study of CD8 T cells in Susac syndrome. An amount of RNA that ranged from about 0.45 to 1 ug was reverse transcribed with random hexamers. TCRdb recomputed calls from the immunoSEQ multiplex PCR reads with MiXCR, one row per CDR3 protein. The sample records about 200,000 distinct CDR3 sequences, 90% to 95% being singletons. The sequenced sample was CD4+ T cells from PBMCs. These receptors originate from a human donor with multiple sclerosis.

The rearrangement joins TRBV7-9 to TRBJ2-7, with 15 bases aligning to TRBD2. The CDR3 length is 18 residues. V gave up 5 bases and J gave up 5 bases; unmatched junction bases: 13. Per the germline V gene, CDR1 is SEHNR and CDR2 is FQNEAQ (reference sequence). The chain's CDR3 is CASSLGLAGGPWIHEQYF. The CDR3 coding sequence is TGTGCCAGCAGCCTAGGACTAGCGGGAGGGCCATGGATCCACGAGCAGTACTTC. The variable domain in full, with the rest retrieved from reference TRBV7-9 and TRBJ2-7, is DTGVSQNPRHKITKRGQNVTFRCDPISEHNRLYWYRQTLGQGPEFLTYFQNEAQLEKSRLLSDRFSAERPKGSFSTLEIQRTEQGDSAMYLCASSLGLAGGPWIHEQYFGPGTRLTVT.

The chain employs TRBV2 and TRBJ2-3; the D is unclear. V lost 9 bases and J 2 bases, leaving 15 bases between the germline ends. Germline V CDR1 and CDR2: SNHLY, FYNNEI. The length of the CDR3 is 14 residues. CDR3 protein: CAREGLLFTDTQYF. Written as DNA, the CDR3 is TGTGCCAGGGAAGGCCTTCTTTTCACAGATACGCAGTATTTT.

The V and J genes are TRBV30 and TRBJ1-4; 9 bases are shared with TRBD1. V dropped 4 bases and J dropped 7; count of bases not matched to a gene: 7. The CDR3 length is 14 residues. From germline, CDR1 is GTSNPN and CDR2 SVGIG (reference sequence). Here the CDR3 reads CAWTPLTGGEKLFF. CDR3 DNA: TGTGCCTGGACCCCCTTGACAGGGGGTGAAAAACTGTTTTTT.

This clonotype was detected only once. The V call is TRBV20-1, the J call TRBJ1-2; a possible D gene is TRBD1 (5 bases). Germline CDR1 reads DFQATT; CDR2 reads SNEGSKA (reference sequence). The length of the CDR3 is 12 residues. Trimming shortened V by 5 bases and J by 1 base, and 8 bases separated the two germline ends. The CDR3 sequence: CSAAGGNYGYTF. Written as DNA, the CDR3 is TGCAGTGCTGCGGGGGGTAACTATGGCTACACCTTC.

The V gene is TRBV15, the J gene TRBJ1-2; 7 bases fit TRBD1. V was clipped by 0 bases and J by 4 bases; unmatched bases: 5. CDR3 size: 15 residues. Germline CDR1 and CDR2: LNHNV and YYDKDF (reference sequence). CDR3 in amino acids: CATSRETGTAYGYTF. The CDR3 DNA reads TGTGCCACCAGCAGAGAAACGGGGACAGCCTATGGCTACACCTTC.

CDR3 bases: TGTGCCAGCAGAGGGGGGCTAGCGGATTCCAATGAGCAGTTCTTC. It yields the protein CASRGGLADSNEQFF. The rearrangement joins TRBV9 to TRBJ2-1; a possible D gene is TRBD2 (7 bases). Germline values: CDR1 SGDLS, CDR2 YYNGEE. V lost 5 bases and J 6 bases, leaving 18 bases between the germline ends. The CDR3 covers 15 residues.

The J gene is TRBJ2-3, the V gene TRBV15; D is possibly TRBD2 (6 bases). With 5 bases removed from V and 4 bases from J, the gap between germline ends came to 10 bases. Germline values: CDR1 LNHNV, CDR2 YYDKDF (reference sequence). CDR3 length: 13 residues. Here the CDR3 DNA reads TGTGCCACCAGCTCGCGGGGTGCAGATACGCAGTATTTT. It specifies CATSSRGADTQYF.